This T cell receptor (beta chain) appears in the sequencing data of a study of cytomegalovirus exposure and HLA in healthy donors. A multiplex PCR was run with 60 Vbeta primers and 13 Jbeta primers. Produced via immunoSEQ multiplex PCR; TCRdb's table is partial and in-frame only. The sample records roughly 160,000 clones, around 75% being singletons. This CDR3 is built from 14 residues. Trimming cost V 2 bases and J 2 bases, with 7 bases left between them. Germline CDR1 and CDR2: MRHNA and SNTAGT. The sequenced sample was PBMCs. The clonotype comes from a male donor in good health and CMV-seronegative. The chain uses TRBV6-4 and TRBJ2-1; tentatively, D is TRBD2 (6 bases). CDR3 nucleotides: TGTGCCAGCAGTGACAGGACTACCTACAATGAGCAGTTCTTC. As protein: CASSDRTTYNEQFF.